The 30 T cell receptor beta chains presented below share a single source sample, sequenced in a study of blood T cell repertoires in COVID-19. Here immunoSEQ multiplex PCR was the method, and the copy in TCRdb shows in-frame clones only, minus some. The sample shows about 240,000 clones, around 87% of them seen only once. Sequencing was carried out using PBMCs or T cells enriched from blood (not recorded which). These receptors were taken from a woman aged 40 to 50 with acute COVID-19.

The chain uses TRBV7-8 and TRBJ1-1; perhaps TRBD1 as D (6 bases). With 2 bases removed from V and 4 bases from J, the gap between germline ends came to 14 bases. CDR1 and CDR2 (germline): SGHVS, FQNEAQ. The CDR3 is made up of 15 amino acids. CDR3 protein: CASSLIGGVFTEAFF. CDR3 coding DNA: TGTGCCAGCAGCTTAATTGGGGGCGTTTTCACTGAAGCTTTCTTT.

This clone has a handful of counts. This sequence joins TRBV27 and TRBJ2-1, with TRBD2 matching over 10 bases. Trimming cost V 6 bases and J 8 bases; bases outside gene matches: 13. The V gene's germline CDR1 is MNHEY and CDR2 SMNVEV (reference sequence). The CDR3 has 16 amino acids. DNA for the CDR3: TGTGCCAGCAGCCCCTTCAGGCTAGCGGGAGTTTATGAGCAGTTCTTC. It codes for CASSPFRLAGVYEQFF.

V gene TRBV9 combines with J gene TRBJ2-1; no firm D call. CDR3 length: 14 amino acids. The V end lost 1 base, the J end lost 9 bases, and 14 bases lay between the germline ends. Germline CDR1 and CDR2: SGDLS and YYNGEE. The CDR3 nucleotides are TGTGCCAGCAGCGTACTTGGAACGAGGTCTGAGCAGTTCTTC. Translating gives CASSVLGTRSEQFF.

V gene TRBV7-9 combines with J gene TRBJ1-1; 7 bases are shared with TRBD1. This CDR3 has 14 amino acids. Germline CDR1 reads SEHNR; CDR2 reads FQNEAQ (reference sequence). V gave up 5 bases and J gave up 2 bases; unmatched junction bases: 5. The CDR3 DNA sequence: TGTGCCAGCAGCCTGACAGGGTACAACACTGAAGCTTTCTTT. It codes for CASSLTGYNTEAFF.

The rearrangement links TRBV6-4 to TRBJ2-2, with TRBD1 identical over 7 bases. This CDR3 has 14 residues. Germline V gene data show CDR1 as MRHNA and CDR2 as SNTAGT. The trim removed 6 bases at V and 6 bases at J, leaving 7 bases unmatched. The CDR3 bases are TGTGCCAGCAGAGTGAACAGGGGAGCCGGGGAGCTGTTTTTT. Translated: CASRVNRGAGELFF.

This sequence joins TRBV7-6 and TRBJ2-1; 7 bases agree with TRBD1. Germline trimming cut 5 bases from V and 9 bases from J; bases unmatched to any gene: 7. CDR3 length equals 13 residues. Per the germline V gene, CDR1 is SGHVS and CDR2 is FNYEAQ. For the CDR3, the DNA is TGTGCCAGCAGCCTGCAGCCAGGGGGTGAGCAGTTCTTC. It encodes CASSLQPGGEQFF.

This clone was counted once. The chain recombines TRBV20-1 with TRBJ1-1, with D perhaps TRBD1 (6 bases). Trimming pared 3 bases from V and 13 bases from J, leaving 27 bases between. Germline V gene sequence: CDR1 DFQATT, CDR2 SNEGSKA (reference sequence). The CDR3 contains 15 residues. The CDR3 nucleotides are TGCAGTGCTAGTCCCCTCACAGGGCTGGCCGCCCTTAGTTTCTTT. Its translation is CSASPLTGLAALSFF.

The chain combines TRBV5-4 with TRBJ2-1; weak D call: TRBD2 (5 bases). Trimming cost V 4 bases and J 5 bases, with 16 bases left between them. Germline CDR1 SGHNT, CDR2 YYREEE (reference sequence). The CDR3 consists of 15 residues. Written as DNA, the CDR3 is TGTGCCAGCAGCCTTGCGGCGGGTAGCCACAATGAGCAGTTCTTC. Residues: CASSLAAGSHNEQFF. Filled out from reference TRBV5-4 and TRBJ2-1, the complete variable domain reads ETGVTQSPTHLIKTRGQQVTLRCSSQSGHNTVSWYQQALGQGPQFIFQYYREEENGRGNFPPRFSGLQFPNYSSELNVNALELDDSALYLCASSLAAGSHNEQFFGPGTRLTVL.

The chain recombines TRBV29-1 with TRBJ2-4; 10 nucleotides match TRBD1. Germline V gene data show CDR1 as SQVTM and CDR2 as ANQGSEA. V trimming: 3 bases; J trimming: 3 bases; junction bases outside the gene matches: 11. This CDR3 region has 17 residues. The CDR3 DNA reads TGCAGCGTTGAGGGAACGGGACAGGGGTCACACAAAAACATTCAGTACTTC. Translated: CSVEGTGQGSHKNIQYF.

This clone was counted only a few times. The V and J genes are TRBV7-2 and TRBJ2-3; D is unresolved. V dropped 2 bases and J dropped 2 bases, with 2 bases sitting between them. The germline CDR1 and CDR2 sequences are SGHTA and FQGNSA. The CDR3 loop spans 12 amino acids. CDR3 in amino acids: CASSLYTDTQYF. The CDR3 nucleotides are TGTGCCAGCAGCTTATACACAGATACGCAGTATTTT.

This rearrangement joins TRBV4-1 to TRBJ1-1; D possibly corresponds to TRBD1 (5 bases). Per the germline V gene, CDR1 is MGHRA and CDR2 is YSYEKL. This CDR3 contains 15 residues. Trimming pared 1 base from V and 3 bases from J, leaving 12 bases between. This chain's CDR3 is CASSQGTTRDTEAFF. In nucleotides, the CDR3 is TGCGCCAGCAGCCAAGGCACCACCAGGGACACTGAAGCTTTCTTT.

The J gene is TRBJ2-7, the V gene TRBV29-1, with 9 bases fitting TRBD2. Germline V gene lookup returns CDR1 SQVTM and CDR2 ANQGSEA. The ends lost 3 bases at V and 4 bases at J; junction bases unmatched: 10. This CDR3 contains 15 residues. CDR3 sequence reads: CSVDTASGDSYEQYF. The CDR3 bases are TGCAGCGTTGATACGGCTAGCGGGGATTCTTACGAGCAGTACTTC.

This chain joins TRBV7-9 and TRBJ2-2, with D perhaps TRBD1 (7 bases). The length of the CDR3 is 18 residues. Per germline, CDR1 SEHNR and CDR2 FQNEAQ (reference sequence). V gave up 3 bases and J gave up 3 bases, with 20 bases separating them. The CDR3, as DNA: TGTGCCAGCAGCTTGGTGGCTTCGGCAGGGGGGTACACCGGGGAGCTGTTTTTT. This codes for CASSLVASAGGYTGELFF.

This clone was seen a single time. V usage is TRBV15 and J usage is TRBJ1-1; perhaps TRBD1 as D (6 bases). CDR1 is LNHNV and CDR2 is YYDKDF in the germline V gene (reference sequence). This CDR3 region has 13 residues. V lost 5 bases to trimming and J lost 1 base, with 8 bases between them. The CDR3 DNA reads TGTGCCACCAGCGGGACACCGAACACTGAAGCTTTCTTT. Its translation: CATSGTPNTEAFF.

The V gene is TRBV7-3, the J gene TRBJ2-1, with TRBD2 as a possible D gene (5 bases). The germline V gene encodes CDR1 SGHTA and CDR2 FQGTGA. The CDR3 extends over 12 amino acids. Trimming pared 5 bases from V and 9 bases from J, leaving 11 bases between. The CDR3 here is CASSPEAGEQFF. CDR3 bases: TGTGCCAGCAGCCCCGAGGCGGGTGAGCAGTTCTTC.

The rearrangement uses TRBV6-2 or TRBV6-3 and TRBJ1-2; a weak D match, TRBD1 (5 bases). V lost 4 bases, J lost 8 bases, and 20 bases lay in between. Looked up from germline, CDR1 is MNHEY and CDR2 is SVGEGT. This CDR3 spans 15 amino acids. The CDR3 nucleotides are TGTGCCAGCAGTTCACCAGCCGCCCGGGGGTTGGGCTACACCTTC. The encoded protein is CASSSPAARGLGYTF.

The rearrangement joins TRBV5-1 to TRBJ2-5; D gene unclear. The CDR3 sequence is 11 residues long. V dropped 0 bases and J dropped 7 bases, with 4 bases sitting between them. Germline-derived CDR1 and CDR2 are SGHRS and YFSETQ. The CDR3 coding sequence is TGCGCCAGCAGCTTGGCGGGGACCCAGTACTTC. Amino acid sequence: CASSLAGTQYF.

The chain has TRBV9 and TRBJ2-3; 7 bases agree with TRBD2. V was pared by 0 bases and J by 2 bases, with 6 bases of the junction left unmatched. In germline, CDR1 is SGDLS, CDR2 YYNGEE. The length of the CDR3 is 16 residues. The CDR3 DNA reads TGTGCCAGCAGCGTAGTCGGGAGGCCCGACACAGATACGCAGTATTTT. Amino acids: CASSVVGRPDTDTQYF.

The CDR3 protein is CASSRGLGQEPNSNQPQHF. The CDR3 nucleotides read TGTGCCAGCAGCAGAGGATTGGGACAGGAGCCTAATAGCAATCAGCCCCAGCATTTT. The genes are TRBV21-1 and TRBJ1-5; the table's D call of TRBD1 was not tested on the DNA. TRBV21-1 is described as a pseudogene. This CDR3 contains 19 residues.

The J gene is TRBJ2-3, the V gene TRBV10-1, with 11 bases fitting TRBD2. Germline V CDR1 and CDR2: WNHNN, SYGVQD (reference sequence). V trimming: 5 bases; J trimming: 0 bases; junction bases outside the gene matches: 4. The CDR3 sequence is 16 residues long. CDR3 region: CASSKWTSGSTDTQYF. CDR3 nucleotides: TGCGCCAGCAGTAAATGGACTAGCGGGAGCACAGATACGCAGTATTTT.

The chain carries TRBV29-1 and TRBJ1-2, with 9 bases aligning to TRBD1. Trimming cost V 7 bases and J 8 bases; bases outside gene matches: 8. The V gene's germline CDR1 is SQVTM and CDR2 ANQGSEA. The CDR3 contains 12 residues. The CDR3 region has the DNA TGCAGCGGATGGACAGGGGCTCGCGGCTACACCTTC. As protein: CSGWTGARGYTF.

J is TRBJ1-2 and V is TRBV24-1, with D unresolved. V was clipped by 0 bases and J by 1 base, with 5 bases between them. Germline-derived CDR1 and CDR2 are KGHDR and SFDVKD. The CDR3 runs 14 residues. The CDR3 DNA sequence: TGTGCCACCAGTGATTTGACAGATAACTATGGCTACACCTTC. Residues: CATSDLTDNYGYTF.

V is TRBV3-1 (or the pseudogene TRBV3-2) and J is TRBJ1-5, with TRBD1 matching over 10 bases. V was pared by 4 bases and J by 5 bases, with 2 bases of the junction left unmatched. Germline-derived CDR1 and CDR2 are LGHDT and YNNKEL (reference sequence). The CDR3 contains 14 residues. This CDR3 is CASSRGTGDQPQHF. The CDR3 DNA reads TGTGCCAGCAGCCGCGGGACAGGGGATCAGCCCCAGCATTTT.

The chain joins TRBV5-1 to TRBJ1-1; possible D gene TRBD1, 6 bases. The V end lost 4 bases, the J end lost 4 bases, and 14 bases lay between the germline ends. Per germline, CDR1 SGHRS and CDR2 YFSETQ. The length of the CDR3 is 14 residues. CDR3 protein: CASSQGQGFTEAFF. CDR3 DNA: TGCGCCAGCAGCCAGGGGCAGGGGTTCACTGAAGCTTTCTTT.

V is TRBV19 and J is TRBJ1-4; possibly TRBD1 for D (5 bases). Trimming stripped 2 bases from V and 4 bases from J, with 11 bases between. This CDR3 is 15 amino acids long. The germline gives CDR1 LNHDA, CDR2 SQIVND (reference sequence). In DNA, the CDR3 is TGTGCCAGTAGTATATGGAGGGGAGTTAATGAAAAACTGTTTTTT. Encoded protein: CASSIWRGVNEKLFF.

V usage is TRBV5-1 and J usage is TRBJ2-7; 9 nucleotides align to TRBD2. The CDR3 is 17 amino acids. The V and J ends lost 0 bases and 2 bases, in that order; junction bases with no gene match: 9. Germline assignment: CDR1 SGHRS and CDR2 YFSETQ. Here the CDR3 reads CASSLGPASGETYEQYF. Here the CDR3 DNA reads TGCGCCAGCAGCTTGGGGCCCGCTAGCGGGGAAACCTACGAGCAGTACTTC.

V gene TRBV27 combines with J gene TRBJ1-2; 7 bases agree with TRBD1. This CDR3 is 14 amino acids long. J gave up 6 bases and V 4 bases, and 8 bases lay outside the gene matches. Germline CDR1 reads MNHEY; CDR2 reads SMNVEV (reference sequence). The DNA for the CDR3 is TGTGCCAGCAGTTCAGGGGGGATCCTACATGGCTACACCTTC. Protein: CASSSGGILHGYTF.

The genes are TRBV4-1 and TRBJ2-1; the match to TRBD2 covers 7 bases. The J segment lost 15 bases and the V segment lost 1 base, leaving 12 bases of the junction unmatched. Per the germline V gene, CDR1 is MGHRA and CDR2 is YSYEKL. The CDR3 totals 14 residues. The DNA for the CDR3 is TGCGCCAGCAGCCAAGCGGGGGAGGGGCCAGGGCCGTTCTTC. This gives the protein CASSQAGEGPGPFF.

Notes on this clone: At the DNA level, this CDR3 is encoded by other sequences in the same sample as well. The rearrangement links TRBV27 to TRBJ2-7; weak D call: TRBD1 (5 bases). The length of the CDR3 is 13 residues. The V end lost 6 bases, the J end lost 0 bases, and 9 bases lay between the germline ends. Germline-derived CDR1 and CDR2 are MNHEY and SMNVEV (reference sequence). DNA of the CDR3: TGTGCCAGCAGCAGAACAGGCTCCTACGAGCAGTACTTC. Protein sequence: CASSRTGSYEQYF.

The chain combines TRBV18 with TRBJ1-2; D not resolved. The germline V gene encodes CDR1 KGHSH and CDR2 LQKENI. The CDR3 has 14 residues. V shed 2 bases and J shed 8 bases, with 15 bases lying between them. CDR3 loop: CASSPSSGSSGYTF. Written as DNA, the CDR3 is TGTGCCAGCTCACCAAGTTCCGGGTCCAGCGGCTACACCTTC.